Detailed here is one T cell receptor beta chain. Its antigen is as yet unknown. This specimen belongs to a study of shared clonotypes between healthy human individuals. Study findings and constraints: Even with large depth, rarefaction showed that sorted-subset sequencing was incomplete. Naive subsets usually exceeded memory subsets in estimated richness.

The CDR3 runs to 16 residues. CDR1 is SGDLS and CDR2 is YYNGEE in the germline V gene. Trimming took 0 bases from V and 7 from J; bases not matched to a gene: 10. Terminally differentiated effector memory CD45RA+ cells were excluded by CCR7 positive selection of CD45RO-negative cells. Sequencing used immunoSEQ multiplex PCR; TCRdb keeps in-frame clones, though not all of them. The sample has about 820,000 clones; 92% are singletons. The sample consisted of naive CD8+ T cells sorted from blood. The J gene is TRBJ2-1, the V gene TRBV9; 7 bases match TRBD1. The source of this sequence is a man aged 25-45 years in good health. Here the CDR3 DNA reads TGTGCCAGCAGCGTAGAAGGAAGGGGGCTAGGTAATGAGCAGTTCTTC. It is translated as CASSVEGRGLGNEQFF.